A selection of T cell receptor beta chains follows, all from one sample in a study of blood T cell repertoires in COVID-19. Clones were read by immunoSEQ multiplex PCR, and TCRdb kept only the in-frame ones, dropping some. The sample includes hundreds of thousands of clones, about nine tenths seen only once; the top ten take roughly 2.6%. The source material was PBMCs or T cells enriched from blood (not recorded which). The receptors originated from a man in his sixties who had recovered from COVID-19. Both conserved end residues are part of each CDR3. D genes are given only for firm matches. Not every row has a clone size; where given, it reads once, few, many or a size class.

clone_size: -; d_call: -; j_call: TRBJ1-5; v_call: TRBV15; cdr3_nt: TGTGCCACCAGCTCCCGGGGCGGGGGAGGGGGCAATCAGCCCCAGCATTTT; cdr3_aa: CATSSRGGGGGNQPQHF
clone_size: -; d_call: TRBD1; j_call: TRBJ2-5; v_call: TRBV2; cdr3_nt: TGTGCCAGCAGTGGGCAGGGGGTAGAGACCCAGTACTTC; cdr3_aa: CASSGQGVETQYF
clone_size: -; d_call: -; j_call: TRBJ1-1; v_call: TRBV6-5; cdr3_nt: TGTGCCAGCACTTACTACGGGGGGAACACTGAAGCTTTCTTT; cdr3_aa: CASTYYGGNTEAFF
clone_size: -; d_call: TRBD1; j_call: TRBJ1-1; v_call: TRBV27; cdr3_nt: TGTGCCAGCAGAGACAGGGTACGGAACACTGAAGCTTTCTTT; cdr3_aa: CASRDRVRNTEAFF
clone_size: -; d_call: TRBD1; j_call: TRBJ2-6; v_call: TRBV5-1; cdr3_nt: TGCGCCAGCCGGTCGGGACAGGGGTTCTCTGGGGCCAACGTCCTGACTTTC; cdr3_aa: CASRSGQGFSGANVLTF
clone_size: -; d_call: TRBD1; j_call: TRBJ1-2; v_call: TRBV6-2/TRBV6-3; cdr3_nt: TGTGCCAGCAGTTCGGCGGGACAGACAAACTATGGCTACACCTTC; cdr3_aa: CASSSAGQTNYGYTF
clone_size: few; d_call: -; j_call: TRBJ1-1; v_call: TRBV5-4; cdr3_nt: TGTGCCAGCAGCTTGGAATCTGTGGCTACTGAAGCTTTCTTT; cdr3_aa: CASSLESVATEAFF
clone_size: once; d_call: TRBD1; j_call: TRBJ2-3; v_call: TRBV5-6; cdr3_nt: TGTGCCAGCAGTTACCGGACAGGGATGGCGGCAGATACGCAGTATTTT; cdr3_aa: CASSYRTGMAADTQYF
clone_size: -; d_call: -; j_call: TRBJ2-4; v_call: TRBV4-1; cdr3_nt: TGCGCCAGCAGCCCGGACCTCGGACTAGCCAAAAACATTCAGTACTTC; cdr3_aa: CASSPDLGLAKNIQYF
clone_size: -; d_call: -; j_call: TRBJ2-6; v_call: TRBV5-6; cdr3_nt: TGTGCCAGCAGCTTGTCACAGAGGGTCTCTGGGGCCAACGTCCTGACTTTC; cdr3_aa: CASSLSQRVSGANVLTF
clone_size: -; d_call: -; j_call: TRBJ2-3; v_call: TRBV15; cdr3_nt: TGTGCCACCAGCAGAGTCGCGGATACGCAGTATTTT; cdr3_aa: CATSRVADTQYF
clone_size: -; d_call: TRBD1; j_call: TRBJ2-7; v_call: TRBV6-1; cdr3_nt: TGTGCCAGCAGTGATTTTGGAAGGGGGCCCTACGAGCAGTACTTC; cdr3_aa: CASSDFGRGPYEQYF
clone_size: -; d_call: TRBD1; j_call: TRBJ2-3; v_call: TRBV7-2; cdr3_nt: TGTGCCAGCAGCTACGGCCGAGGACAGGGTTCAGATACGCAGTATTTT; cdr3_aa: CASSYGRGQGSDTQYF
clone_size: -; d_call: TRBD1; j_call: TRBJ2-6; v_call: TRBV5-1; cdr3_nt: TGCGCCAGCAGCGACGGACAGGGGGCGGCTGGGGCCAACGTCCTGACTTTC; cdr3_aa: CASSDGQGAAGANVLTF
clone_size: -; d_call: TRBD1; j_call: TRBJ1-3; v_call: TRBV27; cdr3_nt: TGTGCCAGCAGCGGACAGGGTTCAGGAAACACCATATATTTT; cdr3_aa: CASSGQGSGNTIYF
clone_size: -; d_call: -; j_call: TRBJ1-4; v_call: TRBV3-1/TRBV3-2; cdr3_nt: TGTGCCAGCAGCCAACAGACGGTGGGGAGGGAAAAACTGTTTTTT; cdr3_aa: CASSQQTVGREKLFF
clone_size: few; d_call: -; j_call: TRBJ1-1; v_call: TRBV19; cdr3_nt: TGTGCCAGTAAAACAGGGCAGGGGAACACTGAAGCTTTCTTT; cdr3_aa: CASKTGQGNTEAFF
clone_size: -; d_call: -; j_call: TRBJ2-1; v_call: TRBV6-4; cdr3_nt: TGTGCCAGCAGTGAAGGGGCAGCCGGCTATGAGCAGTTCTTC; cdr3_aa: CASSEGAAGYEQFF
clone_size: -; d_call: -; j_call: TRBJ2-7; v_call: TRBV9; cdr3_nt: TGTGCCAGCAGCGTAGGGAGCTCCTACGAGCAGTACTTC; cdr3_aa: CASSVGSSYEQYF
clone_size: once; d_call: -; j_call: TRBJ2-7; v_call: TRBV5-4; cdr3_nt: TGTGCCAGCAGCTTGGACCCGAGGAGAGCCTACGAGCAGTACTTC; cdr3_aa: CASSLDPRRAYEQYF
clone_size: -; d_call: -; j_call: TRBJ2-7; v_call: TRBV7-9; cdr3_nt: TGTGCCAGCAGCTTAGCGGCAGGGGCCGAGCAGTACTTC; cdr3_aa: CASSLAAGAEQYF
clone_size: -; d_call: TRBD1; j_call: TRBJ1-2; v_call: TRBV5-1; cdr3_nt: TGCGCCAGCAGCCCCGACAGGGGGCGAAACTATGGCTACACCTTC; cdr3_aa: CASSPDRGRNYGYTF
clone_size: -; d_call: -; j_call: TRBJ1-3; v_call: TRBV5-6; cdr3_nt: TGTGCCAGCAGCTTGGACACCGCCCACACCATATATTTT; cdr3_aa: CASSLDTAHTIYF
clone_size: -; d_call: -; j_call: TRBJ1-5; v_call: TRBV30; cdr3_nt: TGTGCCTTTGATCTCGGGGGTCAGCCCCAGCATTTT; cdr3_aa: CAFDLGGQPQHF
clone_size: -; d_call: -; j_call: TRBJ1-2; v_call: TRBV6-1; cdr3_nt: TGTGCCAGCAGTGATGGGACTGCGCTGGGCTACACCTTC; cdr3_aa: CASSDGTALGYTF
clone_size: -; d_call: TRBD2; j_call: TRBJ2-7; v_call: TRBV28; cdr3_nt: TGTGCCAGCAGACGCACTAGCGGGTCATCCTACGAGCAGTACTTC; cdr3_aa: CASRRTSGSSYEQYF
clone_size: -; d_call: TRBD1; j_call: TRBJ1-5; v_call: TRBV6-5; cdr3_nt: TGTGCCAGCTCAGAAGGGGACAGCCATCAGCCCCAGCATTTT; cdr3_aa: CASSEGDSHQPQHF
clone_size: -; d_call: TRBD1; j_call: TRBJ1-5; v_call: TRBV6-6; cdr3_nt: TGTGCCAGCAGGGCCGGGACAGGGTCCTACCAGCCCCAGCATTTT; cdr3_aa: CASRAGTGSYQPQHF